The 25 T cell receptor beta chains presented below share a single source sample, sequenced in a study of shared clonotypes between healthy human individuals. Libraries were prepared by immunoSEQ multiplex PCR; TCRdb keeps only in-frame clonotypes and omits some of them. The sample consists of fewer than 600,000 clones, roughly 72% of them appearing once. Sequenced material: PBMCs. These receptors originate from a woman between 40 and 50 years old in good health. Some clones in this sample may be carry-over from other donors' samples.

The chain employs TRBV7-9 and TRBJ2-5, with TRBD2 identical over 14 bases. With 3 bases clipped from V and 4 bases from J, the junction kept 1 base outside the gene matches. Germline-derived CDR1 and CDR2 are SEHNR and FQNEAQ (reference sequence). The CDR3 is 15 residues long. The CDR3 nucleotides are TGTGCCAGCAGCTTCGGACTAGCGGGAGGAGAGACCCAGTACTTC. Amino acid sequence: CASSFGLAGGETQYF. Full variable domain (outside the CDR3, taken from reference TRBV7-9 and TRBJ2-5): DTGVSQNPRHKITKRGQNVTFRCDPISEHNRLYWYRQTLGQGPEFLTYFQNEAQLEKSRLLSDRFSAERPKGSFSTLEIQRTEQGDSAMYLCASSFGLAGGETQYFGPGTRLLVL.

The chain joins TRBV7-6 to TRBJ2-7; TRBD2 is a possible D gene (6 bases). The CDR3 runs to 17 residues. V was pared by 1 base and J by 7 bases, with 23 bases between. Germline lookup yields CDR1 SGHVS and CDR2 FNYEAQ. CDR3 amino acids: CASSLVSSGALAGEQYF. Here the CDR3 DNA reads TGTGCCAGCAGCTTAGTTAGTAGCGGAGCCCTTGCCGGGGAGCAGTACTTC.

The rearrangement uses TRBV4-3 and TRBJ1-2; D is unresolved. In germline, CDR1 is LGHNA, CDR2 YSLEER. Trimming left V 2 bases short and J 4 bases short, with 11 bases between. The CDR3 totals 14 residues. The CDR3 bases are TGCGCCAGCAGCCAACTACGAGAACGCTATGGCTACACCTTC. This sequence encodes CASSQLRERYGYTF.

This clone was counted between two and nine times. The rearrangement joins TRBV27 to TRBJ2-1; 8 nucleotides line up with TRBD2. CDR1 and CDR2 from the germline V gene are MNHEY and SMNVEV (reference sequence). CDR3 size: 13 residues. The V segment lost 6 bases and the J segment 7 bases; nucleotides outside the gene matches: 5. The CDR3 protein is CASRLSGSNEQFF. CDR3 nucleotides: TGTGCCAGCAGGCTCAGCGGGAGTAATGAGCAGTTCTTC.

This clone was recorded once. The gene calls are TRBV11-1 and TRBJ2-2; D is unclear. This CDR3 spans 14 amino acids. CDR1 and CDR2 (germline): SGHAT, FQDESV (reference sequence). Trimming left V 5 bases short and J 7 bases short, with 14 bases between. DNA for the CDR3: TGTGCCAGCAGCCGAGGCACCCCTGGCGGGGAGCTGTTTTTT. It is translated as CASSRGTPGGELFF.

As regards this clone: Its ends do not fully match the called genes, so a read error is possible. The chain uses TRBV29-1 and TRBJ2-1; possible D gene TRBD2, 6 bases. The CDR3 runs 13 residues. CDR1 is SQVTM, CDR2 ANQGSEA, per germline. The CDR3 bases are TGCAGCACTCCCCCTTCGGACTACCATGAGCAGTTCTTC. It codes for CSTPPSDYHEQFF.

The chain is built from TRBV2 and TRBJ1-2; a possible D gene is TRBD1 (6 bases). This CDR3 is 14 amino acids long. V was pared by 0 bases and J by 7 bases, with 12 bases between. The germline gives CDR1 SNHLY, CDR2 FYNNEI. CDR3 DNA: TGTGCCAGCAGTGAAGCGGGGGGACAAACTGGCTACACCTTC. It yields the protein CASSEAGGQTGYTF.

The chain has TRBV7-9 and TRBJ2-3; 10 nucleotides align to TRBD2. The CDR3 contains 13 residues. Germline lookup yields CDR1 SEHNR and CDR2 FQNEAQ (reference sequence). Germline trimming cut 11 bases from V and 6 bases from J; bases unmatched to any gene: 8. CDR3 amino acids: CAPASGSTDTQYF. The CDR3 DNA sequence: TGTGCCCCAGCTAGCGGGAGTACCGATACGCAGTATTTT.

Regarding this clone: With a much larger clone just one base away, this may be a read error. Other nucleotide sequences from this sample produce the same CDR3. The chain employs TRBV6-6 and TRBJ1-4; D perhaps matches TRBD1 (5 bases). The CDR3 spans 13 residues. CDR1 is MNHNY, CDR2 SVGAGI, per germline (reference sequence). The CDR3 protein is CASSYFRGEKLFF. The CDR3 DNA is TGTGCCAGCAGTTACTTTAGGGGTGAGAAACTGTTTTTC.

The V and J genes are TRBV27 and TRBJ2-5; perhaps TRBD2 as D (6 bases). Germline V lookup: CDR1 MNHEY, CDR2 SMNVEV (reference sequence). The germline V and J ends were trimmed by 2 bases and 4 bases, with 11 bases remaining between them. The CDR3 runs 14 residues. The CDR3 DNA sequence: TGTGCCAGCAGTTTACTAGCGAGAGGAGAGACCCAGTACTTC. Its translation: CASSLLARGETQYF.

The chain uses TRBV6-1 and TRBJ2-5; D is possibly TRBD1 (5 bases). Germline V gene lookup returns CDR1 MNHNS and CDR2 SASEGT. CDR3 length: 14 residues. V was shortened by 6 bases and J by 5 bases, with 16 bases between the two germline ends. CDR3 DNA sequence: TGTGCCAGCAGACGGACCCAAGGGGCGGAGACCCAGTACTTC. Encoded protein: CASRRTQGAETQYF.

The chain links TRBV28 to TRBJ2-1, with 8 bases identical to TRBD2. Germline assignment: CDR1 MDHEN and CDR2 SYDVKM. V was clipped by 8 bases and J by 3 bases; unmatched bases: 3. CDR3 length equals 13 residues. CDR3 sequence: CASRGGNYNEQFF. CDR3 DNA: TGTGCCAGCCGGGGGGGGAACTACAATGAGCAGTTCTTC. Filled out from reference TRBV28 and TRBJ2-1, the complete variable domain reads DVKVTQSSRYLVKRTGEKVFLECVQDMDHENMFWYRQDPGLGLRLIYFSYDVKMKEKGDIPEGYSVSREKKERFSLILESASTNQTSMYLCASRGGNYNEQFFGPGTRLTVL.

The V gene is TRBV5-5, the J gene TRBJ2-7; 8 positions agree with TRBD1. Germline V gene lookup returns CDR1 SGHKS and CDR2 YYEKEE (reference sequence). CDR3 length: 18 residues. The V segment lost 4 bases and the J segment 1 base; nucleotides outside the gene matches: 16. CDR3 residues: CASSPGQARTLYSYEQYF. DNA of the CDR3: TGTGCCAGCAGCCCGGGACAGGCCCGCACCCTCTATTCCTACGAGCAGTACTTC.

V usage is TRBV4-1 and J usage is TRBJ2-2; 9 nucleotides agree with TRBD2. The V and J ends lost 2 bases and 5 bases, in that order; junction bases with no gene match: 3. CDR3 length equals 15 residues. Germline CDR1 reads MGHRA; CDR2 reads YSYEKL. The CDR3 DNA reads as TGCGCCAGCAGCCAACTAGCGGGGCCGACCGGGGAGCTGTTTTTT. Translated: CASSQLAGPTGELFF.

With regard to this clone: This may arise from a read error, as a much more abundant clone is one base away. V is TRBV30 and J is TRBJ1-5; D might be TRBD1 (5 bases). Germline-derived CDR1 and CDR2 are GTSNPN and SVGIG (reference sequence). V dropped 4 bases and J dropped 11 bases, with 24 bases sitting between them. This CDR3 contains 15 residues. The CDR3 here is CAWTSPTWRGQSQHF. DNA for the CDR3: TGTGCCTGGACTTCCCCGACTTGGAGGGGCCAGTCCCAGCATTTT. The full variable domain, in which reference TRBV30 and TRBJ1-5 provide the parts outside the CDR3, is SQTIHQWPATLVQPVGSPLSLECTVEGTSNPNLYWYRQAAGRGLQLLFYSVGIGQISSEVPQNLSASRPQDRQFILSSKKLLLSDSGFYLCAWTSPTWRGQSQHFGDGTRLSIL.

This clone occurred a few times. V is TRBV6-5 and J is TRBJ1-2; D not certain. CDR1 and CDR2 (germline): MNHEY, SVGAGI. CDR3 length: 15 amino acids. The V end was cut by 0 bases, the J end by 4 bases, with 12 bases between. CDR3 nucleotides: TGTGCCAGCAGTTACTCGTTCCGGGAGGGCTATGGCTACACCTTC. As protein: CASSYSFREGYGYTF.

The chain uses TRBV7-2 and TRBJ1-2; possibly TRBD1 for D (5 bases). The CDR3 extends over 13 amino acids. The V end lost 1 base, the J end lost 6 bases, and 9 bases lay between the germline ends. CDR1 and CDR2 from the germline V gene are SGHTA and FQGNSA. CDR3 DNA sequence: TGTGCCAGCAGCTTAGTCAGGGAACATGGCTACACCTTC. Protein: CASSLVREHGYTF.

There are a few counts of this clone. The chain joins TRBV7-2 to TRBJ2-3, with 14 bases matching TRBD2. V dropped 4 bases and J dropped 4; count of bases not matched to a gene: 4. CDR3 length equals 16 residues. Germline V gives CDR1 SGHTA, CDR2 FQGNSA. The CDR3 nucleotides read TGTGCCAGCAGCTCGGGACTAGCGGGAGCCTCAGATACGCAGTATTTT. Translation gives CASSSGLAGASDTQYF.

This sequence joins TRBV7-9 and TRBJ2-1; D uncertain. Germline CDR1 SEHNR, CDR2 FQNEAQ (reference sequence). V lost 2 bases and J 5 bases, leaving 4 bases between the germline ends. The CDR3 covers 12 residues. The CDR3 region is CASSLLDNEQFF. The CDR3 region has the DNA TGTGCCAGCAGCTTATTAGACAATGAGCAGTTCTTC.

V is TRBV4-3 and J is TRBJ2-7; a weak D match, TRBD2 (5 bases). Germline CDR1 and CDR2: LGHNA and YSLEER. V was shortened by 2 bases and J by 2 bases, with 13 bases between the two germline ends. This CDR3 region has 15 residues. The CDR3 DNA is TGCGCCAGCAGCCAACGACTACTAGAGACCTACGAGCAGTACTTC. It is translated as CASSQRLLETYEQYF.

This chain links TRBV5-1 with TRBJ2-2, with D possibly matching TRBD2 (5 bases). The CDR3 contains 16 residues. The germline gives CDR1 SGHRS, CDR2 YFSETQ. Trimming took off 1 base at V and 4 bases at J, with 14 bases between the two ends. This CDR3 is CASSLWSGLGTGELFF. The CDR3 DNA reads TGCGCCAGCAGCTTGTGGTCTGGACTCGGCACCGGGGAGCTGTTTTTT.

The chain is built from TRBV18 and TRBJ2-1, with 7 bases fitting TRBD1. CDR3 size: 12 residues. Germline CDR1 is KGHSH and CDR2 is LQKENI. V shed 6 bases and J 7 bases; nucleotides not matched to a gene: 3. CDR3 protein: CASSQQGNEQFF. The CDR3 nucleotides are TGTGCCAGCTCCCAACAGGGGAATGAGCAGTTCTTC.

The chain employs TRBV18 and TRBJ1-1; 7 bases match TRBD1. Germline CDR1 reads KGHSH; CDR2 reads LQKENI. V gave up 6 bases and J gave up 6 bases; unmatched junction bases: 13. The CDR3 extends over 15 amino acids. The CDR3 region has the DNA TGTGCCAGCTCCTCGGGACAGACCCTAACCGCTGAAGCTTTCTTT. The encoded protein is CASSSGQTLTAEAFF.

V and J are TRBV29-1 and TRBJ1-5, with a possible D match to TRBD1 (5 bases). V lost 7 bases to trimming and J lost 4 bases, with 14 bases between them. This CDR3 is 13 amino acids long. Germline-derived CDR1 and CDR2 are SQVTM and ANQGSEA. CDR3 amino acids: CSAGGVRNQPQHF. The CDR3 DNA follows: TGCAGCGCTGGGGGGGTGCGGAATCAGCCCCAGCATTTT. Complete variable domain (other parts from reference TRBV29-1 and TRBJ1-5): SAVISQKPSRDICQRGTSLTIQCQVDSQVTMMFWYRQQPGQSLTLIATANQGSEATYESGFVIDKFPISRPNLTFSTLTVSNMSPEDSSIYLCSAGGVRNQPQHFGDGTRLSIL.

V usage is TRBV5-4 and J usage is TRBJ2-1; 7 bases map to TRBD1. J was trimmed by 5 bases and V by 0 bases; bases with no gene match: 5. There are 15 residues in the CDR3. Germline V gene data show CDR1 as SGHNT and CDR2 as YYREEE (reference sequence). CDR3 nucleotides: TGTGCCAGCAGCTTGGCAGAAGGGGGCCACAATGAGCAGTTCTTC. This sequence encodes CASSLAEGGHNEQFF. Complete variable domain (other parts from reference TRBV5-4 and TRBJ2-1): ETGVTQSPTHLIKTRGQQVTLRCSSQSGHNTVSWYQQALGQGPQFIFQYYREEENGRGNFPPRFSGLQFPNYSSELNVNALELDDSALYLCASSLAEGGHNEQFFGPGTRLTVL.